Below are 22 T cell receptor beta chains sequenced from a single sample in a study of shared clonotypes between healthy human individuals. The method was immunoSEQ multiplex PCR; TCRdb's version includes in-frame clones alone and lacks a portion of them. Of roughly 1 million clones in the sample, approximately 80% were seen once. The sample comprised memory CD4+ T cells from PBMCs. Subset denoted: CD45RA-negative fraction. The receptor source for this set is a man younger than 35 in good health. Some clones in this sample may be carry-over from other donors' samples.

Only one count was recorded for this clone. The CDR3 here is CAWSVWQGRSPLHF. DNA for the CDR3: TGTGCCTGGAGTGTTTGGCAGGGTCGTTCACCCCTCCACTTT. The chain couples TRBV30 to TRBJ1-6; possible D gene TRBD1, 5 bases. This CDR3 has 14 residues. The germline V gene encodes CDR1 GTSNPN and CDR2 SVGIG (reference sequence). V lost 0 bases to trimming and J lost 9 bases, with 12 bases between them. Variable domain in full (rest from reference TRBV30 and TRBJ1-6): SQTIHQWPATLVQPVGSPLSLECTVEGTSNPNLYWYRQAAGRGLQLLFYSVGIGQISSEVPQNLSASRPQDRQFILSSKKLLLSDSGFYLCAWSVWQGRSPLHFGNGTRLTVT.

The rearrangement joins TRBV4-2 to TRBJ1-2, with D possibly matching TRBD1 (6 bases). Per germline, CDR1 LGHNA and CDR2 YNFKEQ. The CDR3 has 14 residues. V was cut by 1 base and J by 8 bases, with 14 bases left in between. CDR3 region: CASSQVDRFKGYTF. In nucleotides, the CDR3 is TGTGCCAGCAGCCAAGTAGACAGGTTTAAAGGCTACACCTTC.

This chain links TRBV30 with TRBJ1-1; maybe TRBD1 (5 bases). CDR1 GTSNPN and CDR2 SVGIG come from the germline V gene (reference sequence). The CDR3 contains 15 residues. V was shortened by 0 bases and J by 1 base, with 12 bases between the two germline ends. CDR3 DNA sequence: TGTGCCTGGAGTGTTAAGACAGTGGGGAACACTGAAGCTTTCTTT. Translation: CAWSVKTVGNTEAFF.

This clone was found once. The CDR3 DNA follows: TGTGCCAGCAGTGACTGCCCACCGACTAGCGGGAGTACGAAGACCCAGTACTTC. Encoded protein: CASSDCPPTSGSTKTQYF. The V gene is TRBV6-4, the J gene TRBJ2-5; TRBD2 agrees at 12 bases. The V gene's germline CDR1 is MRHNA and CDR2 SNTAGT. This CDR3 is 18 amino acids long. V shed 1 base and J 6 bases; nucleotides not matched to a gene: 12.

The V and J genes are TRBV15 and TRBJ2-7, with D unresolved. V shed 2 bases and J shed 7 bases, with 12 bases lying between them. CDR3 length: 13 residues. Germline V gene lookup returns CDR1 LNHNV and CDR2 YYDKDF (reference sequence). The CDR3 coding sequence is TGTGCCACCAGCAGAAACCTCCAGAGGGAGCAGTACTTC. Translating gives CATSRNLQREQYF.

This chain's CDR3 is CASSLTSGGYEQYF. CDR3 bases: TGTGCCAGCAGTTTAACTAGCGGAGGGTACGAGCAGTACTTC. The chain recombines TRBV28 with TRBJ2-7; 8 bases are shared with TRBD2. Germline CDR1 is MDHEN and CDR2 is SYDVKM. The CDR3 has 14 residues. V shed 2 bases and J 4 bases; nucleotides not matched to a gene: 4.

This sequence joins TRBV5-3 and TRBJ2-7, with a tentative D call TRBD1 (6 bases). TRBV5-3 is labeled an ORF, and its function is uncertain. The CDR3 length is 15 residues. With 4 bases removed from V and 6 bases from J, the gap between germline ends came to 20 bases. The DNA for the CDR3 is TGTGCCAGAAGCCCAACCCTCGTCAGGGGTTGCGAGCAGTACTTC. This codes for CARSPTLVRGCEQYF.

V and J are TRBV2 and TRBJ2-7; D not certain. Per germline, CDR1 SNHLY and CDR2 FYNNEI. V was pared by 7 bases and J by 4 bases, with 11 bases between. The CDR3 runs 12 residues. In DNA, the CDR3 is TGTGCCAGCAACACTCCGGGTTACGAGCAGTACTTC. Its protein product is CASNTPGYEQYF.

The V call is TRBV28, the J call TRBJ2-7; 7 bases map to TRBD1. The CDR3 spans 12 residues. Germline V gene data show CDR1 as MDHEN and CDR2 as SYDVKM. Unmatched junction bases numbered 16, after V lost 10 bases and J lost 13 bases. The chain's CDR3 is CATLPSTGAGYF. DNA of the CDR3: TGTGCCACCCTCCCGAGCACAGGGGCGGGTTACTTC.

This clone has only a few counts. The chain is built from TRBV28 and TRBJ1-1; the D gene is possibly TRBD1 (5 bases). This CDR3 has 12 amino acids. V was trimmed by 8 bases and J by 7 bases, leaving 14 bases between them. Germline V lookup: CDR1 MDHEN, CDR2 SYDVKM. In DNA form, the CDR3 reads TGTGCCAGCGAGGGACCGAGATTTGAAGCTTTCTTT. Its translation: CASEGPRFEAFF.

Turning to this clone: Other DNA sequences in this sample translate to the same CDR3. The gene calls are TRBV5-1 and TRBJ2-1; D ambiguous. The CDR3 is 13 residues long. Deletions cut 4 bases from V and 5 bases from J, with 10 bases between. Germline lookup yields CDR1 SGHRS and CDR2 YFSETQ. CDR3 loop: CASSLSLNNEQFF. The CDR3 coding sequence is TGCGCCAGCAGCCTAAGCTTAAACAATGAGCAGTTCTTC.

This chain connects TRBV9 to TRBJ2-7, with TRBD2 matching 11 bases. The germline V gene has CDR1 SGDLS and CDR2 YYNGEE. This CDR3 is built from 18 residues. Unmatched junction bases numbered 10, after V lost 0 bases and J lost 2 bases. The CDR3 sequence: CASSVGLAGGSLPYEQYF. DNA for the CDR3: TGTGCCAGCAGCGTAGGGCTAGCGGGAGGTTCGCTGCCCTACGAGCAGTACTTC.

The gene calls are TRBV30 and TRBJ2-7; 11 nucleotides line up with TRBD2. CDR3 size: 13 residues. After removal of 8 bases from V and 2 bases from J, the junction contained 5 bases not matched to a gene. Germline V CDR1 and CDR2: GTSNPN, SVGIG (reference sequence). DNA for the CDR3: TGTGCCGGATCGACTAGCGGGACCTACGAGCAGTACTTC. Translated: CAGSTSGTYEQYF.

The chain is built from TRBV5-4 and TRBJ2-7; 7 nucleotides align to TRBD1. Looked up from germline, CDR1 is SGHNT and CDR2 is YYREEE (reference sequence). The CDR3 extends over 12 amino acids. The CDR3 nucleotides read TGTGTCACCGGGACAGAAGCCTACGAGCAGTACTTC. It specifies CVTGTEAYEQYF. Variable domain in full (rest from reference TRBV5-4 and TRBJ2-7): ETGVTQSPTHLIKTRGQQVTLRCSSQSGHNTVSWYQQALGQGPQFIFQYYREEENGRGNFPPRFSGLQFPNYSSELNVNALELDDSALYLCVTGTEAYEQYFGPGTRLTVT.

The sample holds a few counts of this clone. CDR3 loop: CASSLEGQGLNTEAFF. The CDR3, as DNA: TGTGCCAGCAGCTTGGAGGGACAGGGGTTGAACACTGAAGCTTTCTTT. The chain employs TRBV5-4 and TRBJ1-1; 10 bases agree with TRBD1. The CDR3 consists of 16 residues. Per the germline V gene, CDR1 is SGHNT and CDR2 is YYREEE (reference sequence). V shed 0 bases, J shed 0 bases, and the junction held 2 bases outside the gene matches.

V gene TRBV5-1 combines with J gene TRBJ1-3; a possible D gene is TRBD1 (6 bases). The CDR3 spans 16 residues. V dropped 5 bases and J dropped 0 bases, with 15 bases sitting between them. Germline assignment: CDR1 SGHRS and CDR2 YFSETQ. CDR3 DNA: TGCGCCAGCAGGCGGGAGGACAGAAGCTCTGGAAACACCATATATTTT. This codes for CASRREDRSSGNTIYF.

This clone was seen more than once but under ten times. This rearrangement joins TRBV7-2 to TRBJ2-2; D remains ambiguous. The CDR3 extends over 14 amino acids. Germline CDR1 SGHTA, CDR2 FQGNSA. The V end was cut by 3 bases, the J end by 1 base, with 6 bases between. The DNA of the CDR3 is TGTGCCAGCAGCTTTCGGCAGAACACCGGGGAGCTGTTTTTT. Encoded protein: CASSFRQNTGELFF.

This chain joins TRBV10-3 and TRBJ2-7, with a tentative D call TRBD1 (6 bases). The germline V and J ends were trimmed by 5 bases and 3 bases, with 17 bases remaining between them. Germline CDR1 ENHRY, CDR2 SYGVKD. The CDR3 sequence is 15 residues long. CDR3 bases: TGTGCCATCAGTCTGGAACAGGGATTAAGCTACGAGCAGTACTTC. Translation: CAISLEQGLSYEQYF.

CDR3 region: CASSLRVREYGEQFF. The DNA of the CDR3 is TGCGCCAGCAGCCTCAGGGTCCGGGAGTACGGTGAGCAGTTCTTC. The chain is built from TRBV5-1 and TRBJ2-1, with D perhaps TRBD2 (6 bases). This CDR3 contains 15 residues. Trimming took off 4 bases at V and 9 bases at J, with 20 bases between the two ends. Per the germline V gene, CDR1 is SGHRS and CDR2 is YFSETQ.

The chain joins TRBV5-1 to TRBJ2-7; D unclear. This CDR3 contains 14 residues. CDR1 SGHRS and CDR2 YFSETQ come from the germline V gene. Trimming stripped 0 bases from V and 1 base from J, with 8 bases between. Here the CDR3 DNA reads TGCGCCAGCAGCTTGGAGTTGGGTTCCTACGAGCAGTACTTC. This gives the protein CASSLELGSYEQYF.

The rearrangement links TRBV5-1 to TRBJ1-1; 7 bases fit TRBD1. V lost 9 bases, J lost 8 bases, and 13 bases stayed unmatched. Germline V lookup: CDR1 SGHRS, CDR2 YFSETQ. This CDR3 has 13 amino acids. CDR3 amino acids: CATRGGRIEEAFF. The CDR3 DNA follows: TGCGCCACCAGGGGGGGGCGCATTGAGGAAGCTTTCTTT.

The J gene is TRBJ2-1, the V gene TRBV6-6; 8 positions match TRBD2. J gave up 4 bases and V 6 bases, and 8 bases lay outside the gene matches. Looked up from germline, CDR1 is MNHNY and CDR2 is SVGAGI (reference sequence). The CDR3 extends over 15 amino acids. The CDR3 region has the DNA TGTGCCAGCAGCCCTACAGCGGGAGTGTACAATGAGCAGTTCTTC. Protein sequence: CASSPTAGVYNEQFF.